This is a list of T cell receptor beta chains from one sample in a study of spatial heterogeneity in lung cancer. TCRdb re-called the 5' RACE reads with MiXCR, one entry per CDR3 protein. The sample includes 9,500 to 10,000 distinct CDR3 sequences, about 5.7% of them seen just once. The sample in question was lung tumor tissue, obtained at surgery. The receptors were gathered from a female donor with early-stage non-small cell lung cancer. Both conserved end residues are part of each CDR3. D genes are given only for firm matches. Clone size is given for some rows only: seen once, a few or many times, or a class if the clone is expanded.

15	many	TRBV20-1	TRBD2	TRBJ2-1	TGCAGTGCTAGCCCCCCGGGGGGGCTCCACAATGAGCAGTTCTTC	CSASPPGGLHNEQFF
13	many	TRBV4-3	-	TRBJ2-2	TGCGCCAGCAGCCAAGATACGGTCGGGGAGCTGTTTTTT	CASSQDTVGELFF
13	few	TRBV24-1	-	TRBJ2-7	TGTGCCACCGCTCGGACAGCGTTGGGCGAGCAGTACTTC	CATARTALGEQYF
12	many	TRBV28	-	TRBJ1-2	TGTGCCAGCAGTTTCCTAGGCTATGGCTACACCTTC	CASSFLGYGYTF
12	-	TRBV3-1	-	TRBJ2-7	TGTGCCAGCAGCCCGACTAGGAATGAGCAGTACTTC	CASSPTRNEQYF
13	many	TRBV4-3	-	TRBJ2-1	TGCGCCAGCAGCCAGACGCACTACAATGAGCAGTTCTTC	CASSQTHYNEQFF
16	many	TRBV5-1	TRBD1	TRBJ2-3	TGCGCCAGCAGCTTGGAGACAGGGGGCGTTACAGATACGCAGTATTTT	CASSLETGGVTDTQYF
17	many	TRBV3-1	-	TRBJ2-3	TGTGCCAGCAGCTCCCCTGCGATAGGGGGATCCACAGATACGCAGTATTTT	CASSSPAIGGSTDTQYF
12	-	TRBV29-1	-	TRBJ2-2	TGCAGCGTTGACACCGGCGCCGGGGAGCTGTTTTTT	CSVDTGAGELFF
12	many	TRBV7-9	-	TRBJ1-1	TGTGCCAGCAGCTTAGGAGGAGAGGCAGCTTTCTTT	CASSLGGEAAFF
15	medium-sized	TRBV20-1	-	TRBJ2-1	TGCAGTGCTCCCATGGGGGGGGGCATAGTCAATGAGCAGTTCTTC	CSAPMGGGIVNEQFF
17	medium-sized	TRBV6-2/TRBV6-3	-	TRBJ2-6	TGTGCCAGCAGTTACCTAGTCGGAGACTCTGGGGCCAACGTCCTGACTTTC	CASSYLVGDSGANVLTF
11	-	TRBV18	-	TRBJ1-4	TGTGCCAGCTCAGAAGGTGAAAAACTGTTTTTT	CASSEGEKLFF
15	many	TRBV5-1	TRBD1	TRBJ1-3	TGCGCCAGCAGCACCGGACAGGTCGCTGGAAACACCATATATTTT	CASSTGQVAGNTIYF
16	many	TRBV7-2	TRBD2	TRBJ2-7	TGTGCCAGCAGCCTAAGGAGCGGGAGGAGCTCCTACGAGCAGTACTTC	CASSLRSGRSSYEQYF
13	many	TRBV7-7	-	TRBJ2-3	TGTGCTAGCAGCTTGGGTGTAGCAGATACGCAGTATTTT	CASSLGVADTQYF
18	medium-sized	TRBV9	-	TRBJ2-3	TGTGCCAGCAGCGTAGCTACGTCTTGGGGGAGCGTCCCAGATACGCAGTATTTT	CASSVATSWGSVPDTQYF
20	medium-sized	TRBV5-1	-	TRBJ2-5	TGCGCCAGCAGCTTGGTCTTTTCTTTAGTGGGAGAGAACCTACAAGAGACCCAGTACTTC	CASSLVFSLVGENLQETQYF
13	few	TRBV12-2	-	TRBJ2-5	TGTGCAAGTCGCTTAGGCGGGATGGAGACCCAGTACTTC	CASRLGGMETQYF
13	-	TRBV3-1	-	TRBJ1-1	TGTGCCAGCAGCCAAGAAGGCAGGACTGAAGCTTTCTTT	CASSQEGRTEAFF
17	many	TRBV6-6	TRBD1	TRBJ1-5	TGTGCCAGCAGTTACTCGACAGACAGGGGCGGGAATCAGCCCCAGCATTTT	CASSYSTDRGGNQPQHF
14	few	TRBV12-3/TRBV12-4	-	TRBJ1-1	TGTGCCAGCAGTCTCTTGGTCAGGGACACTGAAGCTTTCTTT	CASSLLVRDTEAFF
16	many	TRBV29-1	-	TRBJ1-2	TGCAGCGTTGAGACACTTGGATCTGGCACGGGGTATGGCTACACCTTC	CSVETLGSGTGYGYTF
17	few	TRBV28	TRBD2	TRBJ2-3	TGTGCCAGCAGTTTAAGTGGGCTAGCGGGGGAAGAGGATACGCAGTATTTT	CASSLSGLAGEEDTQYF
16	-	TRBV30	TRBD1	TRBJ1-3	TGTGTCTGGAGGCTTGACAGGGGTAATTCTGGAAACACCATATATTTT	CVWRLDRGNSGNTIYF
13	medium-sized	TRBV7-8	-	TRBJ2-7	TGTGCCAGCAGCCTCGGACGGGTCTACGAGCAGTACTTC	CASSLGRVYEQYF
10	many	TRBV2	-	TRBJ2-5	TGTGCCAGCGGACTAGAGACCCAGTACTTC	CASGLETQYF
14	many	TRBV29-1	TRBD2	TRBJ2-3	TGCAGCACTCCCGGACTAGCGGGAGTTGGTACGCAGTATTTT	CSTPGLAGVGTQYF
14	many	TRBV7-2	TRBD1	TRBJ1-6	TGTGCCAGCAGCCAGGACAGGAACAATTCACCCCTCCACTTT	CASSQDRNNSPLHF
16	many	TRBV19	TRBD2	TRBJ2-2	TGTGCCAGTAGTATAGGGCTAGCGGGAGCCCCCGGGGAGCTGTTTTTT	CASSIGLAGAPGELFF
13	many	TRBV11-3	TRBD1	TRBJ1-1	TGTGCCAGCAGCTTATCAGGGGGCCCCGAAGCTTTCTTT	CASSLSGGPEAFF
15	many	TRBV9	-	TRBJ2-1	TGTGCCAGCAGCGTAGAGGCACAGGAAGGATATGAGCAGTTCTTC	CASSVEAQEGYEQFF
13	few	TRBV27	-	TRBJ2-1	TGTGCCAGCAGTTTATTTGGGGGTGGTGAGCAGTTCTTC	CASSLFGGGEQFF
15	medium-sized	TRBV5-6	TRBD2	TRBJ2-1	TGTGCCAGCAGCACGACTAGCGGGAGGCCGGGTGAGCAGTTCTTC	CASSTTSGRPGEQFF
16	many	TRBV7-2	TRBD1	TRBJ1-2	TGTGCCAGCACCTCAGAATACAGGACAGGCAACTATGGCTACACCTTC	CASTSEYRTGNYGYTF
14	many	TRBV20-1	-	TRBJ2-1	TGCAGTGCAAGCGGCACAACAGGGATTTATGAGCAGTTCTTC	CSASGTTGIYEQFF
11	many	TRBV20-1	-	TRBJ1-2	TGCAGTACCCCAGGGTCCCAAGGCTACACCTTC	CSTPGSQGYTF
15	many	TRBV27	-	TRBJ1-1	TGTGCCAGCAGTTCCTCCCTTTCAGGGAACACTGAAGCTTTCTTT	CASSSSLSGNTEAFF
15	many	TRBV6-2/TRBV6-3	-	TRBJ2-3	TGTGCCAGCAGTACTATAATTTATAACACAGATACGCAGTATTTT	CASSTIIYNTDTQYF
13	many	TRBV20-1	TRBD2	TRBJ2-5	TGCAGTGCTAGTAGCGGGGGAGAAGAGACCCAGTACTTC	CSASSGGEETQYF